This T cell receptor (beta chain) was profiled in a study of blood T cell repertoires in COVID-19. In the study overall: From T cells, B-cell-depleted T cells, or PBMCs came the material, which was cDNA or gDNA.

Produced via immunoSEQ multiplex PCR; TCRdb's table is partial and in-frame only. The sample consists of fewer than 200,000 clones, roughly 81% of them appearing once. This clone has just a few counts. With 3 bases removed from V and 0 bases from J, the gap between germline ends came to 14 bases. This CDR3 comprises 16 residues. CDR1 ENHRY and CDR2 SYGVKD come from the germline V gene. This sequence was found in a man in his forties or fifties who had recovered from COVID-19. The chain has TRBV10-3 and TRBJ1-1; D gene uncertain. Sequenced input: peripheral blood. In DNA form, the CDR3 reads TGTGCCATCAGTGAAAGTGCCAGAGGAATGAACACTGAAGCTTTCTTT. Translation gives CAISESARGMNTEAFF.